The TCR beta chain described here comes from a study of early T cells in non-severe SARS-CoV-2 infection. Study details: Chains were unpaired, as sequencing was done on bulk RNA from unsorted whole blood.

Study-wide points: Database matching using VDJdb favored anti-spike CD8 responses, with private and CD4 specificities left missing.

The CDR3 covers 16 residues. V lost 2 bases to trimming and J lost 0 bases, with 11 bases between them. In its sample, this clonotype was seen many times. Its antigen is currently unknown. As part of library construction, unique molecular identifiers were attached to individual cDNA molecules. TCRdb analysed the 5' RACE reads with MiXCR anew, one entry per CDR3 protein. This sample has roughly 40,000 distinct CDR3 sequences; 5% to 6.5% occur once, and the top ten carry approximately 8.4%. Sequences were derived from whole blood, sampled at baseline. The chain is built from TRBV12-3 or TRBV12-4 and TRBJ1-3; D may be TRBD1 (5 bases). The receptor's source is an adult who was a healthcare worker with PCR-confirmed SARS-CoV-2 infection or an uninfected control (not recorded which). The CDR3 coding sequence is TGTGCCAGCAGTTTATATGGGGCCCACTCTGGAAACACCATATATTTT. This sequence encodes CASSLYGAHSGNTIYF.